This TCR beta chain was captured in a study of shared clonotypes between healthy human individuals. Findings of the study overall: Apart from blood, nothing was sampled; tissue repertoires likely differ.

The CDR3 extends over 14 amino acids. Trimming cost V 3 bases and J 3 bases; bases outside gene matches: 4. Per germline, CDR1 SGHRS and CDR2 YFSETQ. The protocol was immunoSEQ multiplex PCR, while the TCRdb copy is restricted to in-frame clones and leaves out a portion. This table has around 320,000 clones, roughly 91% appearing once. A note on this clone: The antigen is undetermined.

The sequence came from a man aged 18-30 years in good health. V is TRBV5-1 and J is TRBJ2-7; 9 bases fit TRBD1. The sample comprised memory CD8+ T cells sorted from blood. Documented subset: CD45RO+ cells pooled with CCR7-negative TemRA cells. Here the CDR3 reads CASSSGQGGYEQYF. Written as DNA, the CDR3 is TGCGCCAGCAGCTCGGGACAGGGTGGCTACGAGCAGTACTTC.